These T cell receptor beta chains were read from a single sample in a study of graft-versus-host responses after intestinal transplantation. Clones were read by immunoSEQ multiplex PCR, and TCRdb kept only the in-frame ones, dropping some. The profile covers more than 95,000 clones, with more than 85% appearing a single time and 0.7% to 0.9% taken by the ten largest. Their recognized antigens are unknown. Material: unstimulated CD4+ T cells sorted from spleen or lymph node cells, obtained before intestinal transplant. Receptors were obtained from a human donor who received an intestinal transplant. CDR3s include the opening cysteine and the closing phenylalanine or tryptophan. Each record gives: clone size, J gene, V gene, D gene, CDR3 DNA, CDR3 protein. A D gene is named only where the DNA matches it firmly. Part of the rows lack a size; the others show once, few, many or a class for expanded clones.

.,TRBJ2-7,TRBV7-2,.,TGTGCCAGCAGCTTAGTTCGGGGGCACTACGAGCAGTACTTC,CASSLVRGHYEQYF
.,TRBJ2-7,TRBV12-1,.,TGTGCCAGCAGCTCAGGACTAGCGGGGGAGCCGATCTACGAGCAGTACTTC,CASSSGLAGEPIYEQYF
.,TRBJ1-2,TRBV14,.,TGTGCCAGTAGCCAAGGTGTGGGAAGGGACTATGGCTACACCTTC,CASSQGVGRDYGYTF
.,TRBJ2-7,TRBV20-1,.,TGCAGTGCTGGATATCTTTACGAGCAGTACTTC,CSAGYLYEQYF
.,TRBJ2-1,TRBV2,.,TGTGCCAGCAGGGGCGGACTCCGAGGGGGTAGTGAGCAGTTCTTC,CASRGGLRGGSEQFF
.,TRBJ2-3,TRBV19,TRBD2,TGTGCCACCCGTAAGCGGGGGGCAGATACGCAGTATTTT,CATRKRGADTQYF
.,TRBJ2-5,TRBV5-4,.,TGTGCCCTACGGGACGGACTGACGAAAGAGACCCAGTACTTC,CALRDGLTKETQYF
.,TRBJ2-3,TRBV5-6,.,TGTGCCAGCAGCTTGACGGCCCCCACAGATACGCAGTATTTT,CASSLTAPTDTQYF
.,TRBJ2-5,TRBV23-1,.,TGCGCCAGCAGTCAATCGTGGTTCCGGGAGCAAGAGACCCAGTACTTC,CASSQSWFREQETQYF
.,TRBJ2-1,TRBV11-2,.,TGTGCCAGCAGCTTAGCAGGCCTTCAGGATGAGCAGTTCTTC,CASSLAGLQDEQFF
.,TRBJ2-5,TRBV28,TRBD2,TGTGCCAGCAGTTCGGTAGCGGGAGGGCCCAAAGAGACCCAGTACTTC,CASSSVAGGPKETQYF
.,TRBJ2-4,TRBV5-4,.,TGTGCCAGCAGCTTGAAAGAGGCAAAAAACATTCAGTACTTC,CASSLKEAKNIQYF
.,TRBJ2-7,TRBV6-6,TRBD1,TGTGCCAGCAAAAAGGGGACAGGGTACTACGAGCAGTACTTC,CASKKGTGYYEQYF
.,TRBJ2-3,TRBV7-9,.,TGTGCCAGCAGCGTGGGGAGCACAGATACGCAGTATTTT,CASSVGSTDTQYF
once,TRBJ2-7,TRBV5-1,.,TGCGCCAGCAGCTTGGAATCGGGGGCCTCCTACGAGCAGTACTTC,CASSLESGASYEQYF
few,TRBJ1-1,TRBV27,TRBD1,TGTGCCAGCAGAAGACAGGGAGGGAGCACTGAAGCTTTCTTT,CASRRQGGSTEAFF
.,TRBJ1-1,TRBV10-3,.,TGTGCCATCAGTTCGGGGTTCAACACTGAAGCTTTCTTT,CAISSGFNTEAFF
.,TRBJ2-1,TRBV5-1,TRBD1,TGCGCCAGCACGATACAGGGGGCCTACAATGAGCAGTTCTTC,CASTIQGAYNEQFF
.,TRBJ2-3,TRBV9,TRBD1,TGTGCCAGCAGCCCCAGGGGGTCCGGCACAGATACGCAGTATTTT,CASSPRGSGTDTQYF
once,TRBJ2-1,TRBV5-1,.,TGCGCCAGCAGCTTGCTGGAGGGATGGGATGAGCAGTTCTTC,CASSLLEGWDEQFF
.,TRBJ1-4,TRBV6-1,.,TGTGCCAGCAGTTCACTCGGGTTTAATGAAAAACTGTTTTTT,CASSSLGFNEKLFF
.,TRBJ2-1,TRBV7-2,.,TGTGCCAGCAGCCCTTCCGGGACACGAAGCAATGAGCAGTTCTTC,CASSPSGTRSNEQFF
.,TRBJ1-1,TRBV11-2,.,TGTGCCAGCAGCTTATATAACGGGAACACTGAAGCTTTCTTT,CASSLYNGNTEAFF
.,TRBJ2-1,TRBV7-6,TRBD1,TGTGCCAGCAGCCCGCACCCCAGGGGGTCGCATGAGCAGTTCTTC,CASSPHPRGSHEQFF
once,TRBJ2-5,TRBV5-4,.,TGTGCCAGCAGCTTGGTGGAGTTGGAGACCCAGTACTTC,CASSLVELETQYF
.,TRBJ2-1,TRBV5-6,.,TGTGCCAGCAGCTTCTTAAACGGGGAGCAGTTCTTC,CASSFLNGEQFF
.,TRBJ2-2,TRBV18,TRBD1,TGTGCCAGCTCACCAACAGGGGTACTCACCGGGGAGCTGTTTTTT,CASSPTGVLTGELFF
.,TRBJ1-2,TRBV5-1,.,TGCGCCAGCAGGGGGGCATATGGCTACACCTTC,CASRGAYGYTF
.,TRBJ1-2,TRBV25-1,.,TGTGCCAGCAGTGCGGGGGGGACGAGCTATGGCTACACCTTC,CASSAGGTSYGYTF
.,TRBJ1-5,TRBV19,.,TGTGCCAGTAGTATAACGGGGGCAAGGGGCAATCAGCCCCAGCATTTT,CASSITGARGNQPQHF
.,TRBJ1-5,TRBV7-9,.,TGTGCCAGCAGCTTAAACGGGGCGTATCAGCCCCAGCATTTT,CASSLNGAYQPQHF
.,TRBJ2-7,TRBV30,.,TGTGCCTGGAGGCGGTTCTCCTACGAGCAGTACTTC,CAWRRFSYEQYF
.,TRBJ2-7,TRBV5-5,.,TGTGCCAGCAGAGGGGCCAGGGAGGCCTACGAGCAGTACTTC,CASRGAREAYEQYF
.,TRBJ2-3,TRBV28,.,TGTGCCAGCACCTCCCCCCAGGGCAGCACAGATACGCAGTATTTT,CASTSPQGSTDTQYF
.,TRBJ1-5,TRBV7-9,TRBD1,TGTGCCAGCAGCCCCGGGACAGGGGCCAATCAGCCCCAGCATTTT,CASSPGTGANQPQHF
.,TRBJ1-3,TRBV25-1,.,TGTGCCAGCACCTCCCCCGGTGGTGGAAACACCATATATTTT,CASTSPGGGNTIYF
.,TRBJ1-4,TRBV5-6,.,TGTGCCAGCAGCTTAGGTCTGGGCTCTAATGAAAAACTGTTTTTT,CASSLGLGSNEKLFF
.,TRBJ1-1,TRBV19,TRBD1,TGTGCCAGTAGCCCCGGGACAGTAGGGGCGAACACTGAAGCTTTCTTT,CASSPGTVGANTEAFF
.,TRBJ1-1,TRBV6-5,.,TGTGCCAGCAGTTCGTCCACTGAAGCTTTCTTT,CASSSSTEAFF
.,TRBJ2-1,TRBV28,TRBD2,TGTGCCAGCAGTTTACCTAGCGGGAGGACGAGCTCCTACAATGAGCAGTTCTTC,CASSLPSGRTSSYNEQFF
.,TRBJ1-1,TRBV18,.,TGTGCCAGCTCAGGGGTACTGAACACTGAAGCTTTCTTT,CASSGVLNTEAFF
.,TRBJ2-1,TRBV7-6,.,TGTGCCAGCAGCTTAGACGGGGCGCGCAATGAGCAGTTCTTC,CASSLDGARNEQFF
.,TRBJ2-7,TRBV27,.,TGTGCCAGCAGTTTATTTGGGGGCGCAACAGCCTGGAGCTCCTACGAGCAGTACTTC,CASSLFGGATAWSSYEQYF
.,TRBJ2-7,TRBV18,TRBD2,TGTGCCAGCTCACCTCGAACTAGCGGGATAGGCGAGCAGTACTTC,CASSPRTSGIGEQYF
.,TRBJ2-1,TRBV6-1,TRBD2,TGTGCCAGCAGTGAACAGGTTGTACTAGCGACGCGTCGGGATGAGCAGTTCTTC,CASSEQVVLATRRDEQFF
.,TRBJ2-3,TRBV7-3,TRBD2,TGTGCCAGCAGCTTAAAACCCGGGGGGGCCTATACGCAGTATTTT,CASSLKPGGAYTQYF
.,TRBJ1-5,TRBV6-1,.,TGTGCCAGCGGGGATCGACGGAATCAGCCCCAGCATTTT,CASGDRRNQPQHF
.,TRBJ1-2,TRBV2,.,TGTGCCAGCAGTACTCAGGGCTTATCTAACTATGGCTACACCTTC,CASSTQGLSNYGYTF
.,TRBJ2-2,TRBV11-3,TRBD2,TGTGCCAGCAGCGAAGGACTAGCGGGAGTTTCGGCCACCGGGGAGCTGTTTTTT,CASSEGLAGVSATGELFF
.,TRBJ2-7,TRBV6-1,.,TGTGCCAGCAGTGGCGTAGCGAGATACGAGCAGTACTTC,CASSGVARYEQYF
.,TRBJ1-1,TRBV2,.,TGTGCCAGCACACGGGAGGGCTTCATGAACACTGAAGCTTTCTTT,CASTREGFMNTEAFF
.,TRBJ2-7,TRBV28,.,TGTGCCAGCAGTTTTCGGGCCCAGGGGGGCTACGAGCAGTACTTC,CASSFRAQGGYEQYF
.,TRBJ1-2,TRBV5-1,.,TGCGCCAGCAGCGCGGACACGACTAACTATGGCTACACCTTC,CASSADTTNYGYTF
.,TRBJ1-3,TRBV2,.,TGTGCCAGCAGTCTCTCCGGGACCTCTGGAAACACCATATATTTT,CASSLSGTSGNTIYF
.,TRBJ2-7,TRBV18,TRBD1,TGTGCCAGCTCACCCGAGACAGGGCGGGCCTTCGAGCAGTACTTC,CASSPETGRAFEQYF
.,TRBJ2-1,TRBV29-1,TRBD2,TGCAGCGTTGAAAAACTAGCGGGAGTGGAAGAGCAGTTCTTC,CSVEKLAGVEEQFF